Listed below are T cell receptor beta chains from one sample, sequenced in a study of T cell responses to AZD1222 COVID-19 vaccine. This table comes from immunoSEQ multiplex PCR, and its TCRdb copy is limited to in-frame clones, with some not included. This table holds 95,000 to 130,000 clones, roughly nine tenths found once. Sequences were derived from peripheral blood, sampled 28 days after the second AZD1222 dose. These receptors were taken from an adult who received the AZD1222 COVID-19 vaccine. CDR3s include the opening cysteine and the closing phenylalanine or tryptophan. A D gene is named only where the DNA matches it firmly. Size tells how often a clone was seen (once, few, many) or the class of an expanded clone, and some rows leave it out.

TRBJ1-5	NA	TRBV4-1	once	TGCGCCAGCAGCCAAGAAGGATGGGGGAGTCTGGGCAATCAGCCCCAGCATTTT	CASSQEGWGSLGNQPQHF
TRBJ1-2	NA	TRBV5-1	NA	TGCGCCAGCAGCCAGAACCAGGGTTTGTCTGGCTACACCTTC	CASSQNQGLSGYTF
TRBJ2-7	TRBD1	TRBV15	once	TGTGCCACCAGCAGAAAGGCCGGGACAGGGGGCAACGAGCAGTACTTC	CATSRKAGTGGNEQYF
TRBJ1-2	TRBD1	TRBV28	NA	TGTGCCAGCAGGTTACAGGGGGCTTTAGGCTACACCTTC	CASRLQGALGYTF
TRBJ2-6	NA	TRBV29-1	NA	TGCAGCGTTGAATTAACTGGGGCCAACGTCCTGACTTTC	CSVELTGANVLTF
TRBJ1-5	NA	TRBV7-8	NA	TGTGCCAGCAGCTTAGAAGGTATTTATAGCAATCAGCCCCAGCATTTT	CASSLEGIYSNQPQHF
TRBJ2-5	NA	TRBV12-3/TRBV12-4	NA	TGTGCCAGCAGTGGACGAAAAGAGACCCAGTACTTC	CASSGRKETQYF
TRBJ2-1	NA	TRBV11-3	NA	TGTGCCAGCAGCTTGACTTCCGAGACCTACAATGAGCAGTTCTTC	CASSLTSETYNEQFF
TRBJ1-1	NA	TRBV7-9	once	TGTGCCAGCAGCTCCGACCCATACCAGTTGCTTTTCTTT	CASSSDPYQLLFF
TRBJ2-7	NA	TRBV24-1	NA	TGTGCCACCAGCGACGGTTCCGAGCAGTACTTC	CATSDGSEQYF
TRBJ2-2	NA	TRBV2	NA	TGTGCCAGCAGGCGCAGAGCGAACACCGGGGAGCTGTTTTTT	CASRRRANTGELFF
TRBJ2-1	NA	TRBV9	NA	TGTGCCAGCACCCGGACGGATGCCTACAATGAGCAGTTCTTC	CASTRTDAYNEQFF
TRBJ1-5	NA	TRBV30	NA	TGTGCCTGGAGTCGGGACAGCAATCAGCCCCAGCATTTT	CAWSRDSNQPQHF
TRBJ2-7	TRBD2	TRBV5-6	NA	TGTGCCAGCAGCTGGGGACTAGCCGCCTACGAGCAGTACTTC	CASSWGLAAYEQYF
TRBJ2-1	TRBD1	TRBV5-4	NA	TGTGCCAGCAGCGCACTACAGGGGGGCTACAATGAGCAGTTCTTC	CASSALQGGYNEQFF
TRBJ1-1	NA	TRBV28	NA	TGTGCCATAAAGACAAAGTACACCCCTGAGGACACTGAAGCTTTCTTT	CAIKTKYTPEDTEAFF
TRBJ2-7	TRBD2	TRBV4-1	NA	TGCGCCAGCAGCCAAGGGATGATAGCGGGAGTTATCTACGAGCAGTACTTC	CASSQGMIAGVIYEQYF
TRBJ1-2	NA	TRBV11-2	NA	TGTGCCAGCAGCGAAGGGTGGACGAGGAATGGCTACACCTTC	CASSEGWTRNGYTF
TRBJ1-5	TRBD1	TRBV15	NA	TGTGCCACCAGCAGTGACAGGGGGCTAAATCAGCCCCAGCATTTT	CATSSDRGLNQPQHF
TRBJ2-2	TRBD2	TRBV10-3	NA	TGTGCCATCAGTGGCCCTAGCGGGAGTGAGACCGGGGAGCTGTTTTTT	CAISGPSGSETGELFF
TRBJ1-4	TRBD1	TRBV7-9	once	TGTGCCAGCAGCTCCGGGACAGGGGAAGAAAAACTGTTTTTT	CASSSGTGEEKLFF
TRBJ2-3	NA	TRBV24-1	NA	TGTGCCACCAGTGACCAGACAGGCTTGGGAATCACAGATACGCAGTATTTT	CATSDQTGLGITDTQYF
TRBJ2-2	NA	TRBV18	NA	TGTGCCAGCTCACCCACCCAGGGGGAGCTGTTTTTT	CASSPTQGELFF
TRBJ2-1	TRBD2	TRBV4-1	NA	TGCGCCAGCAGCCACCTAGTTAGCGGGAGTAGGTACAATGAGCAGTTCTTC	CASSHLVSGSRYNEQFF
TRBJ2-5	NA	TRBV6-4	NA	TGTGCCAGCAGTGACTTTGATCAGAGTGGGGTGGGGGTAGAAGAGACCCAGTACTTC	CASSDFDQSGVGVEETQYF
TRBJ2-1	TRBD2	TRBV3-1/TRBV3-2	NA	TGTGCCAGCAGTAGACTAGCGGGGTACAATGAGCAGTTCTTC	CASSRLAGYNEQFF
TRBJ1-6	TRBD1	TRBV11-2	NA	TGTGCCAGCAGCCCCAGTTGGACAGGATCACCCCTCCACTTT	CASSPSWTGSPLHF
TRBJ2-2	NA	TRBV5-1	NA	TGCGCCAGCAGCGCGGGACAGTCCACCGGGGAGCTGTTTTTT	CASSAGQSTGELFF
TRBJ2-6	TRBD2	TRBV6-4	NA	TGTGCCAGCAGTGAGTCGGGGGGCTCTGGGGCCAACGTCCTGACTTTC	CASSESGGSGANVLTF
TRBJ1-2	NA	TRBV20-1	NA	TGCAGTGCCGCCCCAGGGGATGGCTACACCTTC	CSAAPGDGYTF
TRBJ2-5	NA	TRBV9	NA	TGTGCCAGCAGCGTAGCAACAGGGTCCCAAGAGACCCAGTACTTC	CASSVATGSQETQYF
TRBJ1-2	TRBD1	TRBV18	NA	TGTGCCAGCTCACCGGGACAGGCCGAGAGAGGCTACACCTTC	CASSPGQAERGYTF
TRBJ1-6	NA	TRBV7-2	NA	TGTGCCAGCAGCGACGGACAGTTTAATTCACCCCTCCACTTT	CASSDGQFNSPLHF
TRBJ2-5	TRBD1	TRBV20-1	NA	TGCAGTGCTAGTGCCAGGGGGCTTGAGACCCAGTACTTC	CSASARGLETQYF
TRBJ2-7	NA	TRBV6-5	NA	TGTGCCAGCAGTTACGGGGGGGCTCACCATTCCTACGAGCAGTACTTC	CASSYGGAHHSYEQYF
TRBJ2-1	NA	TRBV9	NA	TGTGCCAGCAGCCTTGGGGATGAGCAGTTCTTC	CASSLGDEQFF
TRBJ2-7	NA	TRBV4-2	NA	TGTGCCAGCAGCCAGTATCTTATCGGCGAGGGGGTCTACGAGCAGTACTTC	CASSQYLIGEGVYEQYF
TRBJ2-2	TRBD1	TRBV3-1/TRBV3-2	NA	TGTGCCAGCAGCCACACCTCCGGCAGGGGGCGCGGCGGGGAGCTGTTTTTT	CASSHTSGRGRGGELFF
TRBJ2-7	NA	TRBV2	NA	TGTGCCAGCAGAGAAAACTCGGACCTGAGCTCCTACGAGCAGTACTTC	CASRENSDLSSYEQYF
TRBJ2-7	TRBD2	TRBV10-3	NA	TGTGCCATCAGTTCGACTAGCGGAGGCTCCTACGAGCAGTACTTC	CAISSTSGGSYEQYF
TRBJ1-4	NA	TRBV18	NA	TGTGCCAGCTCACCGGCGGCTAATGAAAAACTGTTTTTT	CASSPAANEKLFF
TRBJ1-5	NA	TRBV2	once	TGTGCCAGCGGCGGCCAGGCGGGTCAGCCCCAGCATTTT	CASGGQAGQPQHF
TRBJ2-5	TRBD2	TRBV3-1/TRBV3-2	NA	TGTGCCAGCAGCTTTCGAGCGGGAACGGAGACCCAGTACTTC	CASSFRAGTETQYF
TRBJ1-4	NA	TRBV9	once	TGTGCCAGCAGCGCCCCAGCTTGGGAAAAACTGTTTTTT	CASSAPAWEKLFF
TRBJ1-6	NA	TRBV27	NA	TGTGCCAGCAGTTTAGGCTCCAGCTATAATTCACCCCTCCACTTT	CASSLGSSYNSPLHF
TRBJ2-1	NA	TRBV3-1/TRBV3-2	NA	TGTGCCAGCAGCCAAGATCCAGGGCGGAATGAGCAGTTCTTC	CASSQDPGRNEQFF
TRBJ2-1	TRBD2	TRBV4-1	NA	TGCGCCAGCAGCCAAGATGTAGGGGGACTAGCGGGAGGGCCCTACAATGAGCAGTTCTTC	CASSQDVGGLAGGPYNEQFF
TRBJ2-7	NA	TRBV2	NA	TGTGCCAGCAGTGGGGGCTTGGGCGAGCAGTACTTC	CASSGGLGEQYF
TRBJ2-7	TRBD2	TRBV3-1/TRBV3-2	once	TGTGCCAGCAGCCAAGCCAGCGGGACGAGCTCCTACGAGCAGTACTTC	CASSQASGTSSYEQYF
TRBJ1-5	TRBD1	TRBV19	NA	TGTGCCAGTGCGGGACAGAGTTATAGCAATCAGCCCCAGCATTTT	CASAGQSYSNQPQHF
TRBJ2-1	TRBD2	TRBV3-1/TRBV3-2	NA	TGTGCCAGCAGCCACACTAGCGGGAGTATCTATGAGCAGTTCTTC	CASSHTSGSIYEQFF
TRBJ2-2	NA	TRBV30	once	TGTGCCTGGAGTACCTCACATCTGGTCACCGGGGAGCTGTTTTTT	CAWSTSHLVTGELFF
TRBJ2-1	NA	TRBV28	once	TGTGCCAGCAGATCGGTCTGGAGCTCCTACAATGAGCAGTTCTTC	CASRSVWSSYNEQFF